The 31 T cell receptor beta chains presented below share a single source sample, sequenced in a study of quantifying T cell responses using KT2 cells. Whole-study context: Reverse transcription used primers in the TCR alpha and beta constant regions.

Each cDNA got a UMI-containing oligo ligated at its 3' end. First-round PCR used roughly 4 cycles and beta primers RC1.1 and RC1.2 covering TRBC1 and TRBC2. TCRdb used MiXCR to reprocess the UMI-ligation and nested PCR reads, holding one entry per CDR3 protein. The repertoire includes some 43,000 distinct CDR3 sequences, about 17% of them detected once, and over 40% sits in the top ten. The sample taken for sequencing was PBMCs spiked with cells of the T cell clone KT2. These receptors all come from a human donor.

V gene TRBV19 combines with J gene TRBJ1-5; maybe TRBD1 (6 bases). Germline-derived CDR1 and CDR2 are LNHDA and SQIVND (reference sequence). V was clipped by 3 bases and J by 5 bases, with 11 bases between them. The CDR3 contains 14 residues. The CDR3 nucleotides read TGTGCCAGTAGTATGGAGACAGGTTATCAGCCCCAGCATTTT. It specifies CASSMETGYQPQHF.

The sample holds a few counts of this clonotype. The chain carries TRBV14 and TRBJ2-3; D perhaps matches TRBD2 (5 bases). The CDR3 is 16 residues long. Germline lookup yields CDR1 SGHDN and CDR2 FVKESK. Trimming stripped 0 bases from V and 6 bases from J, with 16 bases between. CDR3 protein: CASSQDPGLTRDTQYF. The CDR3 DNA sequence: TGTGCCAGCAGCCAAGATCCCGGACTCACCCGCGATACGCAGTATTTT.

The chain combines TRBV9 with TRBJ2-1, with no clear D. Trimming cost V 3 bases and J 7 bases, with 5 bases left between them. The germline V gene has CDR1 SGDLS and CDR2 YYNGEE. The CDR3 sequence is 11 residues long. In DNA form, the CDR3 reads TGTGCCAGCAGCGATGGGAATGAGCAGTTCTTC. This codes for CASSDGNEQFF.

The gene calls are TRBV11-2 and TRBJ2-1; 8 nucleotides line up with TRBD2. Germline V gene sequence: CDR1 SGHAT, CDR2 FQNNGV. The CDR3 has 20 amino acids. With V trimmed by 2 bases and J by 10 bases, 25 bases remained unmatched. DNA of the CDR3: TGTGCCAGCAGCTTACCGGACACCTCCTGGACTAGCCCGGCAGACGGGGAGCAGTTCTTC. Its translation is CASSLPDTSWTSPADGEQFF.

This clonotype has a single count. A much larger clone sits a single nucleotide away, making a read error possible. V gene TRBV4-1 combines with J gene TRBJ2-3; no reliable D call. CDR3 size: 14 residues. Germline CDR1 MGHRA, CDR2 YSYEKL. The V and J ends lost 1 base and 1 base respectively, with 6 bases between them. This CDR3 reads CASSQGGRTDTQYF. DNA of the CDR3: TGCGCCAGCAGCCAAGGAGGACGCACAGATACGCAGTATTTT.

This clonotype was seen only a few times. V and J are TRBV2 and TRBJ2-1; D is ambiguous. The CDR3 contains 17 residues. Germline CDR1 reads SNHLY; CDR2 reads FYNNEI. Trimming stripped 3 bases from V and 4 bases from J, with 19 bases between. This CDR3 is CASSEGPGQVSYNEQFF. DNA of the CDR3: TGTGCCAGCAGTGAGGGTCCTGGCCAGGTGTCTTACAATGAGCAGTTCTTC.

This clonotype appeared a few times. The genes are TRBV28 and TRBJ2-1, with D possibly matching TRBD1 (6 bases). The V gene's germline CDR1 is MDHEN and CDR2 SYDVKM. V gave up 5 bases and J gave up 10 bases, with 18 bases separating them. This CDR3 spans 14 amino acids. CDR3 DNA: TGTGCCAGCAGTCCAGGTCTACAGGGTGGCGAGCAGTTCTTC. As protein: CASSPGLQGGEQFF.

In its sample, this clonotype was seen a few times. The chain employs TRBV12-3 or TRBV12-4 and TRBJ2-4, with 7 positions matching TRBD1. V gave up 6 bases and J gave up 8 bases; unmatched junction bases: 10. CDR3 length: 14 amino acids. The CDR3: CASSSTGPVDIQYF. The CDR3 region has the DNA TGTGCCAGCAGCTCGACAGGGCCGGTCGACATTCAGTACTTC.

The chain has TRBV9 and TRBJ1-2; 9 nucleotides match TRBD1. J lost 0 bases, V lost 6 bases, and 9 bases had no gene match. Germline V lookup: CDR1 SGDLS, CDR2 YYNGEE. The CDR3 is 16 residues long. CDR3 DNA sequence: TGTGCCAGCACCCCCGACAGGGGGGGAGCTAACTATGGCTACACCTTC. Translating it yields CASTPDRGGANYGYTF.

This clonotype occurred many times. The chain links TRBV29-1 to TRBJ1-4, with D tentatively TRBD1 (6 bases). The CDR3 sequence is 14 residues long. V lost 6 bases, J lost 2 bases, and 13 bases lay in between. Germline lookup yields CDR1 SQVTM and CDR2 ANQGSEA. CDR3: CSVDLQGTNEKLFF. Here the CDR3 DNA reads TGCAGCGTCGACCTACAGGGTACTAATGAAAAACTGTTTTTT.

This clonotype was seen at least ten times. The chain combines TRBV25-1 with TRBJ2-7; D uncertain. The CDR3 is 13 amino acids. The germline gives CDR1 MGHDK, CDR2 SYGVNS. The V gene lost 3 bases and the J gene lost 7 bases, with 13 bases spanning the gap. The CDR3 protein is CASSDLVAGEQYF. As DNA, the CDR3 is TGTGCCAGCAGTGATCTGGTTGCCGGGGAGCAGTACTTC.

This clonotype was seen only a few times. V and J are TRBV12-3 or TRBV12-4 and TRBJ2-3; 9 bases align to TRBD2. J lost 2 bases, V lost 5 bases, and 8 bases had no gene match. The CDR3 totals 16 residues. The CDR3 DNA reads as TGTGCCAGCAGTCCTGTTAGCGGGGGCCTCACAGATACGCAGTATTTT. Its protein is CASSPVSGGLTDTQYF.

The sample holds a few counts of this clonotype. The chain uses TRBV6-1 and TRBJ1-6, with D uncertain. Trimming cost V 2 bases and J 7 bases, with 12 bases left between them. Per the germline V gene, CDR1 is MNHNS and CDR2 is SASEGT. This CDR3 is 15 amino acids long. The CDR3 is CASSEWVTVNSPLHF. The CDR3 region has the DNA TGTGCCAGCAGTGAATGGGTGACTGTAAATTCACCCCTCCACTTT.

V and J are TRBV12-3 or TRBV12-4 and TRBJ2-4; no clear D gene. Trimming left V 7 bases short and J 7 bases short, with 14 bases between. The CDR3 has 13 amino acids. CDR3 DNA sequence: TGTGCCAGCAAGGAGTCAGTGTTGAACATTCAGTACTTC. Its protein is CASKESVLNIQYF.

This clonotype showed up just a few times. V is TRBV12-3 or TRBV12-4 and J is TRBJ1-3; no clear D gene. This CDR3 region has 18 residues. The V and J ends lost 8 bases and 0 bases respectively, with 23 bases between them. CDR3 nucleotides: TGTGCCAGCGGCCCGCGAATGAAGAGCAGTGACTCTGGAAACACCATATATTTT. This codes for CASGPRMKSSDSGNTIYF.

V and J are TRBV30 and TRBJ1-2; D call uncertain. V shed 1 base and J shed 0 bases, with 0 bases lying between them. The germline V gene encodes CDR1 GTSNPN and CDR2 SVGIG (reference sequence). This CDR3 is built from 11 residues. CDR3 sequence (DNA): TGTGCCTGGAGTGCTAACTATGGCTACACCTTC. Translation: CAWSANYGYTF. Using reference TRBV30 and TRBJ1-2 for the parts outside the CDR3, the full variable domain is SQTIHQWPATLVQPVGSPLSLECTVEGTSNPNLYWYRQAAGRGLQLLFYSVGIGQISSEVPQNLSASRPQDRQFILSSKKLLLSDSGFYLCAWSANYGYTFGSGTRLTVV.

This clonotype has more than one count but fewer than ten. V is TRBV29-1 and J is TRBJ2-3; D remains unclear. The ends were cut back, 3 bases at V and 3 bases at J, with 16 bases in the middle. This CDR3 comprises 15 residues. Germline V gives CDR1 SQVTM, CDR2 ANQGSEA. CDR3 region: CSVEVEPHATDTQYF. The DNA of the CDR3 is TGCAGCGTTGAGGTCGAACCCCACGCAACAGATACGCAGTATTTT.

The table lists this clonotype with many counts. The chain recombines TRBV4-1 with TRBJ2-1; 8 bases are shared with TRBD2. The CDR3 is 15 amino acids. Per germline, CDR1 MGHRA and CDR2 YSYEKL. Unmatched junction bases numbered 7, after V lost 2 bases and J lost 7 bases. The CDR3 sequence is CASSQNSGMKNEQFF. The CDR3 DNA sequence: TGCGCCAGCAGCCAAAATAGCGGGATGAAGAATGAGCAGTTCTTC.

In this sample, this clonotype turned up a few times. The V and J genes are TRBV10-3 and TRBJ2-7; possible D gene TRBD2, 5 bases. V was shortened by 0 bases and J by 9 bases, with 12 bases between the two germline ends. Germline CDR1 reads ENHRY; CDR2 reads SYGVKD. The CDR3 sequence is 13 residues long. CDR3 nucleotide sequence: TGTGCCATCAGTGAGTCGTCAGGAGAGGGGCAGTACTTC. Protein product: CAISESSGEGQYF.

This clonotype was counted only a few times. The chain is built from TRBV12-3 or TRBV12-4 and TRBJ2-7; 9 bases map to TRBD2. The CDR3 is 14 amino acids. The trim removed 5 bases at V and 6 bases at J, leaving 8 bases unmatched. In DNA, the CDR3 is TGTGCCAGCAGTAGGCGGGAGGGCCCGGGCGAGCAGTACTTC. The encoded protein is CASSRREGPGEQYF.

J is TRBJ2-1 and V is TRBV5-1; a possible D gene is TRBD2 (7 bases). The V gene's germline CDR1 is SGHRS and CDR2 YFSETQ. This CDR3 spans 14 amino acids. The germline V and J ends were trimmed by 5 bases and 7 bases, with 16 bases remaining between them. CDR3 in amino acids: CASRSGGQINEQFF. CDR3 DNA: TGCGCCAGCAGATCCGGGGGGCAGATTAATGAGCAGTTCTTC.

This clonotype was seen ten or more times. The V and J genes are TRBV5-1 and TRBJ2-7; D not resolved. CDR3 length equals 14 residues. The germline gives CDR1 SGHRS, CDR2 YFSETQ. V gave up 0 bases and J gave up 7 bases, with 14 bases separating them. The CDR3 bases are TGCGCCAGCAGCTTGGCACCCAAGGTTGATGAGCAGTACTTC. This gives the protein CASSLAPKVDEQYF.

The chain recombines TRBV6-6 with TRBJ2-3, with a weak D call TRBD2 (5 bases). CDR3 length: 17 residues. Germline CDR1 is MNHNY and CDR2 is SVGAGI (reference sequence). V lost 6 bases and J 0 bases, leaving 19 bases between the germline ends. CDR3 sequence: CASSLTLRGPSTDTQYF. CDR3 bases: TGTGCCAGCAGCTTAACCCTCAGAGGGCCTAGCACAGATACGCAGTATTTT.

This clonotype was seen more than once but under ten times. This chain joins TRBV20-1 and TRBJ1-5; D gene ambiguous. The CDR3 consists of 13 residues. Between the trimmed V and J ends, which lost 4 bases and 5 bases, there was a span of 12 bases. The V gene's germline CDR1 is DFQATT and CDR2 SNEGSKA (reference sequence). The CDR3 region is CSATPAAYQPQHF. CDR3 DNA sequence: TGCAGTGCTACCCCGGCCGCGTATCAGCCCCAGCATTTT.

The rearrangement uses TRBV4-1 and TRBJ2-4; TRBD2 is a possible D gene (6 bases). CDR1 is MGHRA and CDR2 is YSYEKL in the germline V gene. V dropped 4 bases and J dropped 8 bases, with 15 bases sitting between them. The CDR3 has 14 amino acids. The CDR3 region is CASSRGDSRDIQYF. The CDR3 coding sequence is TGCGCCAGCAGCCGCGGGGATAGCAGGGACATTCAGTACTTC.

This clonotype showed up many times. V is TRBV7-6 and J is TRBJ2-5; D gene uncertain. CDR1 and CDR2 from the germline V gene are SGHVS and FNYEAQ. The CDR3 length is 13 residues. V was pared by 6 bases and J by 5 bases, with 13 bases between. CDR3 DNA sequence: TGTGCCAGCAGTCCCCCCGCGTCGGAGACCCAGTACTTC. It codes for CASSPPASETQYF. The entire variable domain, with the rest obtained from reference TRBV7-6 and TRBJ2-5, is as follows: GAGVSQSPRYKVTKRGQDVALRCDPISGHVSLYWYRQALGQGPEFLTYFNYEAQQDKSGLPNDRFSAERPEGSISTLTIQRTEQRDSAMYRCASSPPASETQYFGPGTRLLVL.

CDR3 nucleotide sequence: TGTGCCAGCAGAACGGGGGGCAGCTATGGCTACACCTTC. Translation gives CASRTGGSYGYTF. The chain couples TRBV5-4 to TRBJ1-2; the D gene is possibly TRBD1 (6 bases). V was trimmed by 5 bases and J by 4 bases, leaving 12 bases between them. Germline V gene data show CDR1 as SGHNT and CDR2 as YYREEE (reference sequence). The CDR3 totals 13 residues.

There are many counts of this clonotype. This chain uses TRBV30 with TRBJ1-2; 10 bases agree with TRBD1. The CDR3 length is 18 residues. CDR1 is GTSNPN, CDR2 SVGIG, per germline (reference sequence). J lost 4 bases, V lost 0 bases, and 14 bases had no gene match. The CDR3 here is CAWSVRGGQGTTLYGYTF. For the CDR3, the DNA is TGTGCCTGGAGTGTGAGGGGGGGACAGGGGACTACCCTCTATGGCTACACCTTC.

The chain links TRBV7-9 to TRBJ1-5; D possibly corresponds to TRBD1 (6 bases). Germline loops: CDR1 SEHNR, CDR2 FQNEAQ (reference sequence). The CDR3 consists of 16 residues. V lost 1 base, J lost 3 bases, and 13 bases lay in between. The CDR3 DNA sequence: TGTGCCAGCAGCTTAGTTTTCGGACAGACCAATCAGCCCCAGCATTTT. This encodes CASSLVFGQTNQPQHF.

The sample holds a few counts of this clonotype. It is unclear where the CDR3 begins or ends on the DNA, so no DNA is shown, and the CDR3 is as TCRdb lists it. The CDR3 sequence: CASILDGAGTEAFF. The rearrangement uses TRBV6-5 and TRBJ1-1; the table names TRBD1, a call not compared with the DNA. The CDR3 adds up to 14 amino acids, both ends counted. The V gene's germline CDR1 is MNHEY and CDR2 SVGAGI.

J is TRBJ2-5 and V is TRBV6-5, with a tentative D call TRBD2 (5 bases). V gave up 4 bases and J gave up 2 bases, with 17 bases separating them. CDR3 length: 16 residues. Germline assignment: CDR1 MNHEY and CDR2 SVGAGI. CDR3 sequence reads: CASSLTGSGFQETQYF. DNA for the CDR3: TGTGCCAGCAGTTTAACGGGATCGGGATTTCAAGAGACCCAGTACTTC.